This TCR beta chain was recorded in a study of blood T cell repertoires in COVID-19. Profiled with immunoSEQ multiplex PCR; TCRdb holds only in-frame clones, not every one. The sample lists a few hundred thousand clones, around 90% occurring once. There are a few counts of this clone. Trimming took 5 bases from V and 9 from J, leaving 10 bases between them. Germline CDR1 MGHRA, CDR2 YSYEKL. The CDR3 is 11 amino acids. The sequencing sample was made of peripheral blood. The V and J genes are TRBV4-1 and TRBJ1-2; tentative D call: TRBD1 (5 bases). The clonotype comes from a man between 18 and 29 years old with active or convalescent COVID-19. The CDR3 DNA sequence: TGCGCCAGCAGCAAGACAGATAGCTACACCTTC. It codes for CASSKTDSYTF.